Each of the 21 T cell receptor beta chains below was sequenced from the same sample in a study of CDR3 diversity in severe acne. TCRdb fed the PCR reads into MiXCR, producing one record per CDR3 protein. The sample has around 83,000 distinct CDR3 sequences, under 55% seen once. The sample consisted of blood. These receptors originate from a male donor with severe acne vulgaris.

This clonotype was detected ten times or more. The genes are TRBV7-2 and TRBJ1-5, with D maybe TRBD1 (5 bases). The CDR3 loop spans 14 amino acids. V lost 4 bases to trimming and J lost 4 bases, with 11 bases between them. Germline V lookup: CDR1 SGHTA, CDR2 FQGNSA. The CDR3 DNA follows: TGTGCCAGCAGCTGGGGGGACGGGAATCAGCCCCAGCATTTT. The encoded protein is CASSWGDGNQPQHF.

The chain has TRBV29-1 and TRBJ1-5; unclear D gene. CDR1 and CDR2 (germline): SQVTM, ANQGSEA. V was clipped by 7 bases and J by 11 bases, with 15 bases between them. This CDR3 region has 11 residues. This CDR3 is CSADFGGTQHF. In nucleotides, the CDR3 is TGCAGCGCTGACTTCGGTGGGACCCAGCATTTT.

This clonotype came up many times. This sequence joins TRBV5-8 and TRBJ2-7; maybe TRBD2 (6 bases). This CDR3 has 14 amino acids. CDR1 SGHTS and CDR2 YDEGEE come from the germline V gene. Trimming stripped 0 bases from V and 6 bases from J, with 13 bases between. The DNA of the CDR3 is TGTGCCAGCAGCTTGGGGTCGGGAGTCGTCGAGCAGTACTTC. Translating gives CASSLGSGVVEQYF. Full variable domain (outside the CDR3, taken from reference TRBV5-8 and TRBJ2-7): EAGVTQSPTHLIKTRGQQATLRCSPISGHTSVYWYQQALGLGLQFLLWYDEGEERNRGNFPPRFSGRQFPNYSSELNVNALELEDSALYLCASSLGSGVVEQYFGPGTRLTVT.

The V gene is TRBV25-1, the J gene TRBJ2-7, with 7 nucleotides matching TRBD1. The CDR3 runs 14 residues. V dropped 5 bases and J dropped 3; count of bases not matched to a gene: 7. CDR1 and CDR2 (germline): MGHDK, SYGVNS. The CDR3 DNA follows: TGTGCCAGCAGTCCCCAAAACAGGGGCTACGAGCAGTACTTC. Its translation: CASSPQNRGYEQYF.

The rearrangement uses TRBV7-2 and TRBJ2-1; 8 bases are shared with TRBD2. J lost 0 bases, V lost 1 base, and 5 bases had no gene match. CDR3 length: 17 residues. Germline loops: CDR1 SGHTA, CDR2 FQGNSA. CDR3 sequence (DNA): TGTGCCAGCAGCTTAGAGCGGGAGAGAAGCTCCTACAATGAGCAGTTCTTC. Encoded protein: CASSLERERSSYNEQFF.

The chain couples TRBV7-8 to TRBJ2-4; 8 positions match TRBD2. The junction had 9 bases not matched to a gene; V was cut back by 5 bases and J by 0 bases. This CDR3 region has 17 residues. Germline values: CDR1 SGHVS, CDR2 FQNEAQ. The chain's CDR3 is CASSNLRGGLAKNIQYF. CDR3 nucleotide sequence: TGTGCCAGCAGCAACCTCCGGGGGGGGCTAGCCAAAAACATTCAGTACTTC.

This clonotype came up many times. This CDR3 is CSARTSGGPHEQFF. Written as DNA, the CDR3 is TGCAGTGCCAGGACTAGCGGGGGGCCTCATGAGCAGTTCTTC. The chain recombines TRBV20-1 with TRBJ2-1; 14 bases are shared with TRBD2. The germline V gene encodes CDR1 DFQATT and CDR2 SNEGSKA (reference sequence). CDR3 size: 14 residues. The V segment lost 6 bases and the J segment 8 bases; nucleotides outside the gene matches: 6.

V gene TRBV3-1 combines with J gene TRBJ1-2; D remains unclear. The CDR3 has 15 residues. With 3 bases removed from V and 0 bases from J, the gap between germline ends came to 11 bases. In germline, CDR1 is LGHDT, CDR2 YNNKEL (reference sequence). CDR3 DNA sequence: TGTGCCAGCAGCCAGGGGAGTGGGTCTAACTATGGCTACACCTTC. Residues: CASSQGSGSNYGYTF.

This clonotype came up many times. The CDR3 DNA sequence: TGTGCCAGCAGCTTAAGCGGTGGGGCTGGGGCCAACGTCCTGACTTTC. This codes for CASSLSGGAGANVLTF. The chain links TRBV7-3 to TRBJ2-6; unclear D gene. Germline V gene sequence: CDR1 SGHTA, CDR2 FQGTGA. The CDR3 length is 16 residues. Trimming took off 1 base at V and 2 bases at J, with 9 bases between the two ends.

This sequence joins TRBV12-3 or TRBV12-4 and TRBJ1-4; a possible D gene is TRBD1 (6 bases). CDR3 size: 14 residues. V lost 6 bases, J lost 4 bases, and 12 bases lay in between. The CDR3 bases are TGTGCCAGCAGACCAGGGGCCCTTAATGAAAAACTGTTTTTT. This encodes CASRPGALNEKLFF.

This clonotype was picked up many times. V is TRBV12-3 or TRBV12-4 and J is TRBJ1-6, with D possibly being TRBD1 (5 bases). V lost 3 bases, J lost 10 bases, and 13 bases lay in between. The CDR3 runs 14 residues. CDR3 coding DNA: TGTGCCAGCAGTTTGCGGGGGATTGACTCACCCCTCCACTTT. Its protein is CASSLRGIDSPLHF.

The V and J genes are TRBV7-2 and TRBJ2-7, with 9 bases fitting TRBD2. The CDR3 is 15 residues long. Per germline, CDR1 SGHTA and CDR2 FQGNSA. J lost 3 bases, V lost 1 base, and 4 bases had no gene match. CDR3 in amino acids: CASSLGRGGFYEQYF. In DNA, the CDR3 is TGTGCCAGCAGCTTAGGGCGGGGGGGCTTCTACGAGCAGTACTTC.

V and J are TRBV7-2 and TRBJ2-1; 11 bases are shared with TRBD2. Germline loops: CDR1 SGHTA, CDR2 FQGNSA. This CDR3 spans 16 amino acids. The J segment lost 9 bases and the V segment lost 5 bases, leaving 12 bases of the junction unmatched. The CDR3 nucleotides read TGTGCCAGCAGCCAAGATAGCGGGAGGGGTCTGCGTGAGCAGTTCTTC. Amino acid sequence: CASSQDSGRGLREQFF.

This rearrangement joins TRBV5-6 to TRBJ1-1; no clear D. Germline lookup yields CDR1 SGHDT and CDR2 YYEEEE. V was cut by 0 bases and J by 5 bases, with 11 bases left in between. This CDR3 spans 14 amino acids. For the CDR3, the DNA is TGTGCCAGCAGCTTGGGGAATTTCGAGACTGAAGCTTTCTTT. It specifies CASSLGNFETEAFF.

The chain couples TRBV12-3 or TRBV12-4 to TRBJ2-7; 11 bases agree with TRBD1. Germline trimming cut 1 base from V and 6 bases from J; bases unmatched to any gene: 2. The CDR3 consists of 14 residues. The CDR3: CASSLGTGGAEQYF. The CDR3, as DNA: TGTGCCAGCAGTTTAGGGACAGGGGGCGCCGAGCAGTACTTC.

This clonotype was found once. A read error may account for a junction end that differs from germline. The chain combines TRBV20-1 with TRBJ2-5; 11 nucleotides align to TRBD2. Per the germline V gene, CDR1 is DFQATT and CDR2 is SNEGSKA (reference sequence). CDR3 length: 19 amino acids. CDR3 in amino acids: CSTRGVGSSGRTRQETQYF. In nucleotides, the CDR3 is TGCAGTACTAGAGGAGTAGGGTCTAGCGGGAGGACGAGGCAAGAGACCCAGTACTTC.

This clonotype has at least ten counts. This chain links TRBV13 with TRBJ1-2, with TRBD1 as a possible D gene (5 bases). Per the germline V gene, CDR1 is PRHDT and CDR2 is FYEKMQ (reference sequence). This CDR3 has 15 amino acids. Trimming took off 3 bases at V and 5 bases at J, with 16 bases between the two ends. CDR3 DNA: TGTGCCAGCAGCTTCCCGTGGAGGGACGCGTATGGCTACACCTTC. Amino acids: CASSFPWRDAYGYTF. The whole variable domain, remainder taken from reference TRBV13 and TRBJ1-2, is AAGVIQSPRHLIKEKRETATLKCYPIPRHDTVYWYQQGPGQDPQFLISFYEKMQSDKGSIPDRFSAQQFSDYHSELNMSSLELGDSALYFCASSFPWRDAYGYTFGSGTRLTVV.

Details on this clonotype: At one boundary the junction diverges from the germline segment, which might be a read error. The chain links TRBV18 to TRBJ2-1; the match to TRBD1 covers 10 bases. The CDR3 runs 16 residues. CDR1 is KGHSH and CDR2 is LQKENI in the germline V gene. The CDR3 region is CASSLSGTGVSNKQFF. The CDR3 bases are TGTGCCAGCTCACTTTCCGGGACAGGGGTCTCCAATAAGCAGTTCTTC.

This clonotype occurred many times. The rearrangement joins TRBV20-1 to TRBJ1-6, with unresolved D. Germline V gives CDR1 DFQATT, CDR2 SNEGSKA (reference sequence). The V and J ends lost 3 bases and 5 bases respectively, with 14 bases between them. This CDR3 is 15 amino acids long. CDR3 in DNA: TGCAGTGCTAGTTTACAGAGCATAAATAATTCACCCCTCCACTTT. Residues: CSASLQSINNSPLHF.

Within the sample, this clonotype is medium-sized (0.01 to 0.1%). The V gene is TRBV6-5, the J gene TRBJ1-6; 7 nucleotides match TRBD1. Germline CDR1 is MNHEY and CDR2 is SVGAGI. The CDR3 is 15 amino acids. V trimming: 2 bases; J trimming: 8 bases; junction bases outside the gene matches: 6. DNA of the CDR3: TGTGCCAGCAGTTACCGTCGGGACAGCCATTCACCCCTCCACTTT. This translates into CASSYRRDSHSPLHF.

The CDR3 nucleotides read TGTGCCACGGGGGACCTCAATCAGCCCCAGCATTTT. Protein: CATGDLNQPQHF. The rearrangement joins TRBV24-1 to TRBJ1-5; a weak D match, TRBD1 (5 bases). The V end lost 10 bases, the J end lost 3 bases, and 9 bases lay between the germline ends. CDR3 length: 12 amino acids. Germline V gene sequence: CDR1 KGHDR, CDR2 SFDVKD.